Following are 2 T cell receptor beta chains from one sample sequenced in a study of vaccination and CD4 T cells after COVID-19 (dated by TCRdb to 2021 to 2024). These receptors have no known antigen. The label giving this sample's treatment or condition can be read as: roughly 11-day PBMC culture with coronavirus spike peptide pools or control peptides (ViraFEST assay). Receptor amplification or capture employed PCR. These reads were obtained on an Illumina iSeq 100. DNA from cultured CD4+ T cells underwent TCR sequencing with the Oncomine TCR Beta short-read assay at the Johns Hopkins FTIC core. The raw public reads went through TCRdb reprocessing: fastp at Q25, MiXCR clone calling, in-frame beta chains kept. Each entry merges the rows of one CDR3 protein and shows their most common DNA and genes. In this sample the table shows approximately 15,000 distinct CDR3 sequences, 45% to 50% of which occur a single time. The top ten constitute 12% of the sample.

Sequenced: CD4+ T cells from blood, cultured in vitro. These receptors all stem from a human donor who had recovered from COVID-19.

The chain combines TRBV28 with TRBJ1-2, with TRBD1 matching over 8 bases. V lost 5 bases, J lost 4 bases, and 9 bases stayed unmatched. Germline CDR1 and CDR2: MDHEN and SYDVKM. There are 15 residues in the CDR3. The DNA of the CDR3 is TGTGCCAGCAGTATAGAGACAGGGGACATCTATGGCTACACCTTC. Its protein is CASSIETGDIYGYTF.

V usage is TRBV6-1 and J usage is TRBJ1-1; no definite D call. V shed 2 bases and J shed 1 base, with 8 bases lying between them. The CDR3 contains 14 residues. Germline CDR1 MNHNS, CDR2 SASEGT. In DNA form, the CDR3 reads TGTGCCAGCAGTGAATTAACTGGGAACACTGAAGCTTTCTTT. This gives the protein CASSELTGNTEAFF.